This T cell receptor beta chain is drawn from a study of T cell responses to AZD1222 COVID-19 vaccine. Deletions cut 11 bases from V and 3 bases from J, with 13 bases between. The CDR3 totals 13 residues. Germline loops: CDR1 LNHDA, CDR2 SQIVND (reference sequence). Study outcomes and limitations: Among spike-specific TCRs, nearly half reportedly target unmutated variant regions. Researchers report vaccine-associated CD4 TCRs spanning spike, with dominance at 160-218 and 743-854. A rise in Spike-specific TCR breadth and depth followed two AZD1222 doses. Donors in the cohort were predominantly white British and more often female, and clonal diversity was possibly underestimated.

This clone was picked up one time. Its antigen is as yet unknown. Sequenced by immunoSEQ multiplex PCR; TCRdb stores in-frame clones only, minus some. The sample includes some 200,000 clones, more than 80% seen only once; the top ten take under 6.5%. This receptor was identified in an adult in good health. V gene TRBV19 combines with J gene TRBJ1-4; D gene ambiguous. Material: peripheral blood, obtained on day 0 of AZD1222 vaccination. DNA of the CDR3: TGTGCCTCGAGGGTCTCGGCTAATGAAAAACTGTTTTTT. It codes for CASRVSANEKLFF. Looking up the rest from reference TRBV19 and TRBJ1-4 gives the full variable domain: DGGITQSPKYLFRKEGQNVTLSCEQNLNHDAMYWYRQDPGQGLRLIYYSQIVNDFQKGDIAEGYSVSREKKESFPLTVTSAQKNPTAFYLCASRVSANEKLFFGSGTQLSVL.